This T cell receptor (beta chain) was sequenced for a study of T cell responses to AZD1222 COVID-19 vaccine. Study observations and caveats: Most donors were white British, females outnumbered males, and clonal diversity was possibly underestimated. Dominant CD4 TCR responses targeted spike regions 160-218 and 743-854. Nearly half of spike-specific TCRs reportedly go after variant regions that carry no mutations.

Libraries were prepared by immunoSEQ multiplex PCR; TCRdb keeps only in-frame clonotypes and omits some of them. The sample shows around 150,000 clones, roughly 90% of them seen only once. The V and J ends lost 7 bases and 0 bases respectively, with 13 bases between them. This CDR3 region has 14 residues. Germline CDR1 is SGHRS and CDR2 is YFSETQ. In the case of this clone: Its specificity is not known.

The source is an adult in good health. The chain recombines TRBV5-1 with TRBJ1-1; no reliable D call. The specimen comprised peripheral blood, sampled on day 0 of AZD1222 vaccination. This CDR3 reads CASATLQLNTEAFF. Written as DNA, the CDR3 is TGCGCCAGCGCTACCCTTCAATTGAACACTGAAGCTTTCTTT. Full variable domain (remainder filled in from reference TRBV5-1 and TRBJ1-1): KAGVTQTPRYLIKTRGQQVTLSCSPISGHRSVSWYQQTPGQGLQFLFEYFSETQRNKGNFPGRFSGRQFSNSRSEMNVSTLELGDSALYLCASATLQLNTEAFFGQGTRLTVV.